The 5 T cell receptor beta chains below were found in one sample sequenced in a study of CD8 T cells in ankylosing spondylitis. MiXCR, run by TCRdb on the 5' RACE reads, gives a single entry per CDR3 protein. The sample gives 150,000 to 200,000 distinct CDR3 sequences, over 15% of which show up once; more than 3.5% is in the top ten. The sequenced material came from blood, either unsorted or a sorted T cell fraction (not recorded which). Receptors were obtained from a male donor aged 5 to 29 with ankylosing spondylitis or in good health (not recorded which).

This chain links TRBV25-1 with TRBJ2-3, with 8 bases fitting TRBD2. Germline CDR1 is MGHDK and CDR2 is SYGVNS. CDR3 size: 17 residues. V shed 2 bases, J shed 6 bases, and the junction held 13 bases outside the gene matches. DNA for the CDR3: TGTGCCAGCAGTGAAGGTCGACTAGCGCCCGCGGCGGATACGCAGTATTTT. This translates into CASSEGRLAPAADTQYF.

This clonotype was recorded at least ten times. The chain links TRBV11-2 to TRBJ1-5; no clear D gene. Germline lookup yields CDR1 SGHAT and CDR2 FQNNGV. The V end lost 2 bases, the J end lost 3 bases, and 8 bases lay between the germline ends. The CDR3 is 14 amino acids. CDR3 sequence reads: CASSLLGSNQPQHF. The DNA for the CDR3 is TGTGCCAGCAGCTTATTAGGTTCCAATCAGCCCCAGCATTTT.

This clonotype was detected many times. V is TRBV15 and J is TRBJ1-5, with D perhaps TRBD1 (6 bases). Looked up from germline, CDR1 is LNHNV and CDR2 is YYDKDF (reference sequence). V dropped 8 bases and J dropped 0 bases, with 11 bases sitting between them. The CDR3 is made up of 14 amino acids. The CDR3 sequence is CATSTGLSNQPQHF. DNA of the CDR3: TGTGCCACCTCGACAGGTCTTAGCAATCAGCCCCAGCATTTT.

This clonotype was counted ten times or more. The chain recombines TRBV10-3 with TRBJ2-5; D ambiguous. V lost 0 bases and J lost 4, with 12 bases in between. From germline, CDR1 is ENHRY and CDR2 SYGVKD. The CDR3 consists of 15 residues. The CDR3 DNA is TGTGCCATCAGTGAGTCGATACTGGTTGGAGAGACCCAGTACTTC. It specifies CAISESILVGETQYF.

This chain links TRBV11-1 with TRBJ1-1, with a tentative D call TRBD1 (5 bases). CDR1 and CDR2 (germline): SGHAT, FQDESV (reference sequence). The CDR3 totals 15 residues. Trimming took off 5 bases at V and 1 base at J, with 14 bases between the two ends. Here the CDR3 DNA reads TGTGCCAGCAGCGCACGTACCGGACAGAACACTGAAGCTTTCTTT. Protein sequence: CASSARTGQNTEAFF.